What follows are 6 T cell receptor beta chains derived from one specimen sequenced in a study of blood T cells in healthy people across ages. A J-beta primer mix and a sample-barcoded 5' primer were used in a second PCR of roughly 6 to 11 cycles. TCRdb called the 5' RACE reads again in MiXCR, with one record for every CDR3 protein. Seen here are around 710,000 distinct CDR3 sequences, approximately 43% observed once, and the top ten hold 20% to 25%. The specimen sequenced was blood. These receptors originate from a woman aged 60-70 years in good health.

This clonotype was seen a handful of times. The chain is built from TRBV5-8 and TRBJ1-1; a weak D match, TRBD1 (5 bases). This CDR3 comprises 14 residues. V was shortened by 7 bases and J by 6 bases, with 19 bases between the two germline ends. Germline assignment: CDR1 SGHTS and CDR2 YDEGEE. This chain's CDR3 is CASHPRTGRAEAFF. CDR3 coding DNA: TGTGCCAGCCACCCAAGGACGGGGCGGGCTGAAGCTTTCTTT.

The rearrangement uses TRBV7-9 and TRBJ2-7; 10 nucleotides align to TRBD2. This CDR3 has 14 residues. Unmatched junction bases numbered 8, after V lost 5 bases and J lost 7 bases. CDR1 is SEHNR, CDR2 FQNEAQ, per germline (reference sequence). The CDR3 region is CASSRTSGGNEQYF. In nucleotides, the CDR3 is TGTGCCAGCAGCCGGACTAGCGGAGGAAATGAGCAGTACTTC.

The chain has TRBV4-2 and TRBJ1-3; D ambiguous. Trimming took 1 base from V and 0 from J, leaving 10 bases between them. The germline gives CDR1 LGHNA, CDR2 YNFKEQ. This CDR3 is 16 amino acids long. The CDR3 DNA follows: TGTGCCAGCAGCCAAGGCGGCAGCGACTCTGGAAACACCATATATTTT. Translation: CASSQGGSDSGNTIYF.

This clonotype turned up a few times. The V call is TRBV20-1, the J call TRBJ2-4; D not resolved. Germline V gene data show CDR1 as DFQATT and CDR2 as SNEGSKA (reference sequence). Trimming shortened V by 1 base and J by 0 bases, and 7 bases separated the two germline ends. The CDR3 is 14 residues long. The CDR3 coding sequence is TGCAGTGCTAGAGGAAACGGAGCCAAAAACATTCAGTACTTC. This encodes CSARGNGAKNIQYF.

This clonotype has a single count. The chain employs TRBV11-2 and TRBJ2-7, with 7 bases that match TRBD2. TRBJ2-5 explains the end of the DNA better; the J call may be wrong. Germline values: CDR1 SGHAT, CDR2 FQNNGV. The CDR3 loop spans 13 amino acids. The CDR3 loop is CASSRTSYETQYF. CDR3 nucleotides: TGTGCCAGCAGCCGGACTAGTTATGAGACCCAGTACTTC.

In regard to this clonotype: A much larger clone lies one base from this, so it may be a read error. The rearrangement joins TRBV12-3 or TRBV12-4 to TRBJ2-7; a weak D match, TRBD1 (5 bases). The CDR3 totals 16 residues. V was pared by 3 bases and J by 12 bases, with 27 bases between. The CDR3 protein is CASSLHKQGVRETLYF. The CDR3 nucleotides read TGTGCCAGCAGTTTGCATAAGCAGGGCGTACGAGAGACCCTGTACTTC.